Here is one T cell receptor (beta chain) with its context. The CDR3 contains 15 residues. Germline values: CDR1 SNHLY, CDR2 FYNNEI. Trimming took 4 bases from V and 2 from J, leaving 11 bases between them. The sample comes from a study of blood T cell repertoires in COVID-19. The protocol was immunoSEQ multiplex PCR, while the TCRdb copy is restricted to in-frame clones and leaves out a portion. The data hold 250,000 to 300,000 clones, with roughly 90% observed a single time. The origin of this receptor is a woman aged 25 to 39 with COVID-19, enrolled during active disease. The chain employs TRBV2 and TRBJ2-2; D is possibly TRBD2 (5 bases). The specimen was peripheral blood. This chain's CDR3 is CASSAPLENTGELFF. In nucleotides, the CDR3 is TGTGCCAGCAGTGCCCCACTAGAAAACACCGGGGAGCTGTTTTTT.